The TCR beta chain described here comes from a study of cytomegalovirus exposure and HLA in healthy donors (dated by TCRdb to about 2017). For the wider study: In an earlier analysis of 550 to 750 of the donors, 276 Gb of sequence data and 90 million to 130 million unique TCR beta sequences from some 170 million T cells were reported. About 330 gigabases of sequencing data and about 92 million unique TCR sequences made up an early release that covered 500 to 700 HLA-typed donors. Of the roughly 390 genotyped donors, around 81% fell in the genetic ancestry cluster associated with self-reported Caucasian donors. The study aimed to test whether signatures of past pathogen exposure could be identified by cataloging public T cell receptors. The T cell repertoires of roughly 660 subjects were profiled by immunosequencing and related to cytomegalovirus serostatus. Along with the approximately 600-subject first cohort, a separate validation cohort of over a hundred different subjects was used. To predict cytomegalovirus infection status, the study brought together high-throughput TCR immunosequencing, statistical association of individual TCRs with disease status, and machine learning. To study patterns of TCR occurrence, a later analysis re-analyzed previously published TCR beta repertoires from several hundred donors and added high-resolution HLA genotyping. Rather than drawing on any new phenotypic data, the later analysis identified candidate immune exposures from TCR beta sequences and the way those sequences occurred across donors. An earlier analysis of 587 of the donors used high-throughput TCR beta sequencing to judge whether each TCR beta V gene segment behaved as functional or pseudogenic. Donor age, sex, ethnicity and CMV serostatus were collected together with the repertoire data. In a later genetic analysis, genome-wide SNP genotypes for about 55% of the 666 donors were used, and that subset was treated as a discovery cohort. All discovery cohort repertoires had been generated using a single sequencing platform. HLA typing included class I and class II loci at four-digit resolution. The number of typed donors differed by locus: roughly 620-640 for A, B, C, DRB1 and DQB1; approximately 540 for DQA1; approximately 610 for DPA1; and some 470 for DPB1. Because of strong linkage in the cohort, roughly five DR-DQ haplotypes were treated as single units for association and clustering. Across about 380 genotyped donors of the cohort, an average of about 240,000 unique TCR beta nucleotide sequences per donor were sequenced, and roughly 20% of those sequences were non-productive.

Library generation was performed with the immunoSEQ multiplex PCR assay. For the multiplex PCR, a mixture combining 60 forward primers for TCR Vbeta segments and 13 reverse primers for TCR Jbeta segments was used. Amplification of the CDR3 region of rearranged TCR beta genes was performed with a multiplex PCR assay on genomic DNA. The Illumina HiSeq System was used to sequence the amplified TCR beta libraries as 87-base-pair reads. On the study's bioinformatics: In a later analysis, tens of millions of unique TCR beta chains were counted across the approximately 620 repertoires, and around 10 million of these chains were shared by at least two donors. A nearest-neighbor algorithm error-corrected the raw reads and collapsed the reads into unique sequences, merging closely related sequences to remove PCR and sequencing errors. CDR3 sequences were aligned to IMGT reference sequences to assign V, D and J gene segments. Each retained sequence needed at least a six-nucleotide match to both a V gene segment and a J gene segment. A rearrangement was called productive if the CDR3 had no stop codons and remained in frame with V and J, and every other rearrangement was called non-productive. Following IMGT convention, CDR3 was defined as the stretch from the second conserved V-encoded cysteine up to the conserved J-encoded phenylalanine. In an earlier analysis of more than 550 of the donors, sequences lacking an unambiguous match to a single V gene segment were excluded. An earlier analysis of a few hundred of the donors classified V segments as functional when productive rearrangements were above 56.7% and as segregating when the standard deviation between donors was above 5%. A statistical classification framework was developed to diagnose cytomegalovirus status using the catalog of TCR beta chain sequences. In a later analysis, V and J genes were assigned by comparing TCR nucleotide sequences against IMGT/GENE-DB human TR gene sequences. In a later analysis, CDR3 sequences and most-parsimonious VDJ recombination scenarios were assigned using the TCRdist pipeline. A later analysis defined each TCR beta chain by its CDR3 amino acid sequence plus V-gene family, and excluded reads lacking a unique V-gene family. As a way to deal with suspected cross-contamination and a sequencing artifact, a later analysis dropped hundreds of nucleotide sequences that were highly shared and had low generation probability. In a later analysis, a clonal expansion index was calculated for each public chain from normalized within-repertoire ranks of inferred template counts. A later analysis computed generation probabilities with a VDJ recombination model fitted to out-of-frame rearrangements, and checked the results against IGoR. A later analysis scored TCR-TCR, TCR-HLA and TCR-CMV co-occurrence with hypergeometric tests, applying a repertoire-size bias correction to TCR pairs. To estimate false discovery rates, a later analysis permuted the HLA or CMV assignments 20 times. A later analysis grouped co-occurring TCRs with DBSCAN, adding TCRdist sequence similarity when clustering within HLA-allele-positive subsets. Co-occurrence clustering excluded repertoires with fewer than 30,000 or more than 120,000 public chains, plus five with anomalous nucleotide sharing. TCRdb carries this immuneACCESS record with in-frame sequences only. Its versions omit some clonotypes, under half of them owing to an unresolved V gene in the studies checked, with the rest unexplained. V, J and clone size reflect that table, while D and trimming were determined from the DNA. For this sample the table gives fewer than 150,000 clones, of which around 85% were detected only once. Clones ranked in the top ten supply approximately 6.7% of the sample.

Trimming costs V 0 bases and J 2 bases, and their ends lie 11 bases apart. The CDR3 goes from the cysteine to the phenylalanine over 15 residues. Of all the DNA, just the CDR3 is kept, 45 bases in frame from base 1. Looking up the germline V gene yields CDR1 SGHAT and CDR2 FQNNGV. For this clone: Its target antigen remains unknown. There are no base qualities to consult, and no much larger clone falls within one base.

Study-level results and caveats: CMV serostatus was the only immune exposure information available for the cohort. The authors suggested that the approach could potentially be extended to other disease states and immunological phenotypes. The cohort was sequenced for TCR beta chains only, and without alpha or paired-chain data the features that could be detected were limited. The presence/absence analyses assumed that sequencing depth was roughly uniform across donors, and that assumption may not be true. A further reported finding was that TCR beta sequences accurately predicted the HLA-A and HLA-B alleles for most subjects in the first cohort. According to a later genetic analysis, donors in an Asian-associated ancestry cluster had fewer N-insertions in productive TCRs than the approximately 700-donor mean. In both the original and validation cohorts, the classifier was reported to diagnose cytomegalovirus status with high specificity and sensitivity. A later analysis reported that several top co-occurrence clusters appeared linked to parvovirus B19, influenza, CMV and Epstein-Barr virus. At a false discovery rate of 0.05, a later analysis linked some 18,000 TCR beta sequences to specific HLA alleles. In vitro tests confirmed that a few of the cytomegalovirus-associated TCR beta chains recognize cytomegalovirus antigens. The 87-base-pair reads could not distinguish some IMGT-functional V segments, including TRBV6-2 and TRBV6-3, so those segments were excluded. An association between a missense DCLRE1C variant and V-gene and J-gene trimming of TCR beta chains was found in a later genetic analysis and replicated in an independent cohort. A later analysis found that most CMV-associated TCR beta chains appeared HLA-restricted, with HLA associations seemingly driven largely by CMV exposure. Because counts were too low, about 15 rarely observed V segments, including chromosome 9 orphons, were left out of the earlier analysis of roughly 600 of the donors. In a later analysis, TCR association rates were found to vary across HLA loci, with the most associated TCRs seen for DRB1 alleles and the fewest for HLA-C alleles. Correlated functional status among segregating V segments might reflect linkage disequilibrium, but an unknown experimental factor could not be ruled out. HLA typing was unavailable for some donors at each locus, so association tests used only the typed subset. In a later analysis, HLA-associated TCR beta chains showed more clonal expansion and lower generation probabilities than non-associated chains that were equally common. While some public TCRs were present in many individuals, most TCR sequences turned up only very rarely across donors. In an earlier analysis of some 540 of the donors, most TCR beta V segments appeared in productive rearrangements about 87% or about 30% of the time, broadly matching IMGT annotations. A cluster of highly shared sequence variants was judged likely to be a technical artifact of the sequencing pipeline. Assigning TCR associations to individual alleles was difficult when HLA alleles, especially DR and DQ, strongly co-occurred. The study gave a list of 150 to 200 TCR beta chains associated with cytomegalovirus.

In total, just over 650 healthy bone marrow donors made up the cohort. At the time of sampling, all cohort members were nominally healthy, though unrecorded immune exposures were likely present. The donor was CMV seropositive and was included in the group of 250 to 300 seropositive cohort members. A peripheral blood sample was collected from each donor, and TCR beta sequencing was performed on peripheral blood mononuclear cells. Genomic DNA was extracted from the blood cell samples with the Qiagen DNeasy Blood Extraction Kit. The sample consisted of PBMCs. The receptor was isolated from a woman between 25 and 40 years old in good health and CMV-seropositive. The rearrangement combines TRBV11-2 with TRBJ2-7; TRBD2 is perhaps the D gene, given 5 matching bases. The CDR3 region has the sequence CASSLEGAAPYEQYF. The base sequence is TGTGCCAGCAGCTTAGAGGGAGCGGCACCCTACGAGCAGTACTTC.